These 4 T cell receptor beta chains share one sample of origin, sequenced in a study of blood T cells in healthy people across ages. PCR was performed a second time for about 7 to 12 cycles using a sample-barcoded 5' primer and a J-beta primer mix. One entry per CDR3 protein, called by TCRdb with MiXCR from the 5' RACE reads. The data hold 750,000 to 1,000,000 distinct CDR3 sequences, with roughly 28% observed a single time. The same data also contributed to another study, on T cells of mothers and their children.

Sequencing input: blood. The receptor set was obtained from a woman aged 40 to 50 in good health.

At least ten counts were recorded for this clonotype. The genes are TRBV20-1 and TRBJ2-1; no firm D call. V shed 3 bases and J shed 5 bases, with 14 bases lying between them. Germline CDR1 reads DFQATT; CDR2 reads SNEGSKA (reference sequence). The CDR3 is 14 residues long. CDR3 in DNA: TGCAGTGCTAGCTCCCCAAGGTTGGACAATGAGCAGTTCTTC. It specifies CSASSPRLDNEQFF.

V gene TRBV24-1 combines with J gene TRBJ2-1; 8 nucleotides align to TRBD2. The CDR3 is made up of 16 amino acids. V shed 2 bases and J 2 bases; nucleotides not matched to a gene: 4. Germline V gene lookup returns CDR1 KGHDR and CDR2 SFDVKD. In DNA, the CDR3 is TGTGCCACCAGTGATTCAGGGACTAGAACCTACAATGAGCAGTTCTTC. Protein product: CATSDSGTRTYNEQFF.

For this clonotype: A read error may account for a junction end that differs from germline. V and J are TRBV5-1 and TRBJ1-4; TRBD1 matches 8 bases. The V gene's germline CDR1 is SGHRS and CDR2 YFSETQ. The CDR3 consists of 15 residues. The CDR3 loop is CASSPGQATNKKLFF. DNA of the CDR3: TGCGCCAGCAGCCCGGGACAGGCAACTAATAAAAAACTGTTTTTT.

In this sample, this clonotype turned up a few times. This chain links TRBV7-3 with TRBJ2-3; D is perhaps TRBD2 (6 bases). With 5 bases removed from V and 5 bases from J, the gap between germline ends came to 14 bases. There are 14 residues in the CDR3. Germline V gene data show CDR1 as SGHTA and CDR2 as FQGTGA. This CDR3 reads CASSPAGLLDTQYF. DNA for the CDR3: TGTGCCAGCAGCCCCGCGGGGCTTTTAGATACGCAGTATTTT.